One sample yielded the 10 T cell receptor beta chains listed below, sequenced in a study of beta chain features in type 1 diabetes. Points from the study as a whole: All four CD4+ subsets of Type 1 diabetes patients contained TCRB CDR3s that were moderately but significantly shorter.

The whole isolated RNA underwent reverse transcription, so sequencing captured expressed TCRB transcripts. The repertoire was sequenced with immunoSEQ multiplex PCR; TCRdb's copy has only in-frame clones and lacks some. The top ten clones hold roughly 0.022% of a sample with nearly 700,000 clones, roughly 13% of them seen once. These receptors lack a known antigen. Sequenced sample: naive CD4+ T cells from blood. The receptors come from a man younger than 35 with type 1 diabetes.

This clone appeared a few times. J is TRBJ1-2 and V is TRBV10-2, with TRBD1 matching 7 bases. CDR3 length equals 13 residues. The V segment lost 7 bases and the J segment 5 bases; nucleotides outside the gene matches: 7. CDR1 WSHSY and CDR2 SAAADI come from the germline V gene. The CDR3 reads CASNRDSTYGYTF. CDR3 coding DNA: TGCGCCAGCAATAGGGACAGTACTTATGGCTACACCTTC.

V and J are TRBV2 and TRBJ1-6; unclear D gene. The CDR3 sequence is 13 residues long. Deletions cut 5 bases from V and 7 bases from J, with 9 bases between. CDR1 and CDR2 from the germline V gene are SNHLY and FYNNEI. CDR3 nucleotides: TGTGCCAGCAGTTCCAGCCCGAATTCACCCCTCCACTTT. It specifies CASSSSPNSPLHF.

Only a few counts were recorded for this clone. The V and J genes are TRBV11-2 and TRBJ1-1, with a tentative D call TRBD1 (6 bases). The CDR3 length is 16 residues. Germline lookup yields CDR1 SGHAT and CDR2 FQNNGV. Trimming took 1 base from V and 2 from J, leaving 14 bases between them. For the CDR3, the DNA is TGTGCCAGCAGCTTAGTCCCCGGGGGCACCAACACTGAAGCTTTCTTT. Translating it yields CASSLVPGGTNTEAFF.

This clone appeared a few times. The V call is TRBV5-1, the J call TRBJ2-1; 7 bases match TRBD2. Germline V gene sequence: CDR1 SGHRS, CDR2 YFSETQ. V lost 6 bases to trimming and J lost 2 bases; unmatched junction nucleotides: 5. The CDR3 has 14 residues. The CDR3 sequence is CASTGLEAYNEQFF. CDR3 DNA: TGCGCCAGCACCGGACTAGAGGCCTACAATGAGCAGTTCTTC.

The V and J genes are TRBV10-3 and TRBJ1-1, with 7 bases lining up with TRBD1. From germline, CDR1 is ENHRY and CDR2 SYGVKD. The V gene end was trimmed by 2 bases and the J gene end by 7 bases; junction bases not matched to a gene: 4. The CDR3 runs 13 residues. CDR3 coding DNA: TGTGCCATCAGTGAGGGGACAGATGGTGAAGCTTTCTTT. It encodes CAISEGTDGEAFF.

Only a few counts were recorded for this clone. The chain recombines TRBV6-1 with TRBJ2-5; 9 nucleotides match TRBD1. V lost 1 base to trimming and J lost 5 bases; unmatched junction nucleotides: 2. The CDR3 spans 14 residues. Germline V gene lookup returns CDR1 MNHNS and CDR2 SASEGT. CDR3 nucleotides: TGTGCCAGCAGTGAAGAACAGGGGGCTGAGACCCAGTACTTC. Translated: CASSEEQGAETQYF.

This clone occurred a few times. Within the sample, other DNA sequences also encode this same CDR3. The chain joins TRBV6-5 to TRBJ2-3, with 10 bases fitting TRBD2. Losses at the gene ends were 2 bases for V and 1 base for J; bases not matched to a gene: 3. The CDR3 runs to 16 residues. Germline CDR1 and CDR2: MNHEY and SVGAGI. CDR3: CASSYGLAGGTDTQYF. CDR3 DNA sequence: TGTGCCAGCAGTTACGGGCTAGCGGGGGGCACAGATACGCAGTATTTT.

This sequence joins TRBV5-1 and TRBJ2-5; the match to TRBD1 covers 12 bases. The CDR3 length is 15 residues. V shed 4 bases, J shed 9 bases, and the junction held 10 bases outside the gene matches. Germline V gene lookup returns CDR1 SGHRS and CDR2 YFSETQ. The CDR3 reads CASSRVAGQGASQYF. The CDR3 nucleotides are TGCGCCAGCAGCCGAGTCGCGGGACAGGGGGCATCCCAGTACTTC.

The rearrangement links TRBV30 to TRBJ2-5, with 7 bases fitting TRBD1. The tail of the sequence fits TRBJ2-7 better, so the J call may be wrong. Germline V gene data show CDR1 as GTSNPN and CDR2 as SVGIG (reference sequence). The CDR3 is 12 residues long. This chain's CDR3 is CAWSTGPYEQYF. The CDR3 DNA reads TGTGCCTGGTCGACAGGGCCCTACGAGCAGTACTTC.

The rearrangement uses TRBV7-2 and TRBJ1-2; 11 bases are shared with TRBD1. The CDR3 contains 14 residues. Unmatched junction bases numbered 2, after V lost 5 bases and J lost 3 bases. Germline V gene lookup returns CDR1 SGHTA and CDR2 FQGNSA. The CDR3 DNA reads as TGTGCCAGCAGCCCGGGACAGGGGGACTATGGCTACACCTTC. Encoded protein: CASSPGQGDYGYTF.